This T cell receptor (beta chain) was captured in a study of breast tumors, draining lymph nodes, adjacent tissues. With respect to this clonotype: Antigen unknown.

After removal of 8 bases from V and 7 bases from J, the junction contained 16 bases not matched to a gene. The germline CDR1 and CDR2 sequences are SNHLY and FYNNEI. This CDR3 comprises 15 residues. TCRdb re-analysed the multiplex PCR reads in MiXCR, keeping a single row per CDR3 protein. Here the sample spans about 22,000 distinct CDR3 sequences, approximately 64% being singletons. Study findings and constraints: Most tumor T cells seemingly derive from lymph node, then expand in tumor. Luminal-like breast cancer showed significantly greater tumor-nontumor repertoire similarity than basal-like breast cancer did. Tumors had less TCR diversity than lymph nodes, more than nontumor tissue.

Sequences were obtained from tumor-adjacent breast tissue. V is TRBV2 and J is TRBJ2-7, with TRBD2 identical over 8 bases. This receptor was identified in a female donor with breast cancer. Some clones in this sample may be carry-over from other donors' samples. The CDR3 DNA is TGTGCCAGCTGGGAGGGACACGCGGGAGGCAGGGAGCAGTACTTC. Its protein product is CASWEGHAGGREQYF.